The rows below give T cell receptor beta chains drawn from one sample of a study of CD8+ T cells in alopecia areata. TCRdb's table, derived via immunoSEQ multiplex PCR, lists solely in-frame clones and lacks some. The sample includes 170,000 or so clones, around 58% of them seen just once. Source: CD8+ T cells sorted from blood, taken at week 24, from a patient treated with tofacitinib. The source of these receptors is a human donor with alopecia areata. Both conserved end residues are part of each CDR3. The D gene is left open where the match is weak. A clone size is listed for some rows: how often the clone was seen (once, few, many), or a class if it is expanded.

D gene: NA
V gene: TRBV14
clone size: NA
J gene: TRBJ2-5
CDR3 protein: CASSQFYSQETQYF
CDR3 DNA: TGTGCCAGCAGCCAATTCTATTCCCAAGAGACCCAGTACTTC

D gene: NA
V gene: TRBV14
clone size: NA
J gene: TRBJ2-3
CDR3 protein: CASSQVGDTQYF
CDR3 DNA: TGTGCCAGCAGCCAAGTTGGAGATACGCAGTATTTT

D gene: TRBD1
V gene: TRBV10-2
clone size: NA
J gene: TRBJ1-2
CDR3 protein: CASSMTGYGGYTF
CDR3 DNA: TGCGCCAGCAGCATGACAGGGTATGGTGGCTACACCTTC

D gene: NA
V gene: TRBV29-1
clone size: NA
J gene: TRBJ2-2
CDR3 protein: CSVALGVRDTGELFF
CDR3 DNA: TGCAGCGTCGCCTTGGGGGTGAGGGACACCGGGGAGCTGTTTTTT

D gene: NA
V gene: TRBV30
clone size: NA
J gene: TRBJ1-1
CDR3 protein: CAWSVETYRILNTEAFF
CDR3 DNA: TGTGCCTGGAGTGTAGAGACCTACAGAATATTGAACACTGAAGCTTTCTTT

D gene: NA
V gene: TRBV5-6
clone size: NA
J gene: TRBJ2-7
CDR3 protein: CASSPGRGNAKQYF
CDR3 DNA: TGTGCCAGCAGCCCCGGACGAGGTAATGCGAAGCAGTACTTC

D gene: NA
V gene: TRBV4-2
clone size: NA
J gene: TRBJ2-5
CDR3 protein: CASSQEFNRRLETQYF
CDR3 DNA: TGTGCCAGCAGCCAAGAATTTAATCGGCGGCTGGAGACCCAGTACTTC

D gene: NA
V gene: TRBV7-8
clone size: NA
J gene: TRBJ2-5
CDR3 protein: CASSRGETQYF
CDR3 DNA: TGTGCCAGCAGTCGGGGGGAGACCCAGTACTTC

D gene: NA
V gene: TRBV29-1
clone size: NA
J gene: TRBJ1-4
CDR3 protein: CSVERDQLFF
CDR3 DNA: TGCAGCGTTGAAAGAGATCAACTGTTTTTT

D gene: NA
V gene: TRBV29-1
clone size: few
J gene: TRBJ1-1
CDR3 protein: CSVEERAWGDGPTEAFF
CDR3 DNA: TGCAGCGTTGAAGAAAGGGCATGGGGGGACGGCCCTACTGAAGCTTTCTTT

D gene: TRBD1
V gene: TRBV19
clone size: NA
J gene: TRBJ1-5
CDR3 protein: CASSIGGTGSHF
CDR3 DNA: TGTGCCAGTAGTATAGGGGGGACAGGGTCGCATTTT

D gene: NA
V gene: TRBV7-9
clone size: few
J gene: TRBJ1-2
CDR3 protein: CASSVHPRYGYTF
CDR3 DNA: TGTGCCAGCAGCGTTCACCCCCGGTACGGCTACACCTTC

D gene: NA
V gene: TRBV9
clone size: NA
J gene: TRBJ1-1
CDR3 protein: CASSEGLMNTEAFF
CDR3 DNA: TGTGCCAGCAGCGAAGGACTGATGAACACTGAAGCTTTCTTT

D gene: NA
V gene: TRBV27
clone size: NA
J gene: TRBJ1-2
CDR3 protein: CASSYNRINYGYTF
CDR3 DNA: TGTGCCAGCAGTTACAACAGGATAAACTATGGCTACACCTTC

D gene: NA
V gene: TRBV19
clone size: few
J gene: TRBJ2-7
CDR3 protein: CASSIIRGDSYEQYF
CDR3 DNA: TGTGCCAGTAGTATTATCCGGGGAGATTCCTACGAGCAGTACTTC

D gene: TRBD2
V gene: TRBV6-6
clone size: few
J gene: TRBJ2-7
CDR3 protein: CASSYLAGGYYEQYF
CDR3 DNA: TGTGCCAGCAGTTATCTAGCGGGGGGCTACTACGAGCAGTACTTC

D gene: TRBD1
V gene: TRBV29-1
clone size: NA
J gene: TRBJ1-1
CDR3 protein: CSVEGDRGLMNTEAFF
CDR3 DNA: TGCAGCGTGGAAGGGGACAGGGGACTCATGAACACTGAAGCTTTCTTT

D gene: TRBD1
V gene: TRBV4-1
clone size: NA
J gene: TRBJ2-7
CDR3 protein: CASSQGLTGGRDEQYF
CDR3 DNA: TGCGCCAGCAGCCAAGGCCTAACAGGGGGCCGAGACGAGCAGTACTTC